One and the same sample provided the 14 T cell receptor beta chains below, sequenced in a study of Graves' ophthalmopathy and Graves' hyperthyroidism (dated by TCRdb to between 2018 and 2020). These reads were obtained on an Illumina HiSeq 2000. For repertoire sequencing, the TCR beta CDR3 regions were amplified from RNA transcripts. The first round was an RT-PCR using HTBI primers with the Qiagen OneStep RT-PCR kit, and this first round was followed by a second-round multiplex PCR, then size selection and purification. TCRdb trimmed public reads at Q25 via fastp, called clones via MiXCR and kept in-frame beta chains. Rows matching on CDR3 protein sequence are summarized as one entry with the most common DNA and genes. For this sample there are about 640,000 distinct CDR3 sequences; about two fifths appear just once. The top ten clonotypes cover 3% to 3.5% of the sample. Sequences were obtained from peripheral blood. The receptor set was obtained from an adult man with Graves' ophthalmopathy.

This clonotype was observed many times. The chain couples TRBV7-9 to TRBJ1-2; D is undetermined. CDR1 is SEHNR, CDR2 FQNEAQ, per germline (reference sequence). Deletions cut 1 base from V and 6 bases from J, with 9 bases between. The CDR3 covers 13 residues. The CDR3 sequence is CASSLGIRNGYTF. In nucleotides, the CDR3 is TGTGCCAGCAGCTTAGGAATTAGGAATGGCTACACCTTC. Filled out from reference TRBV7-9 and TRBJ1-2, the complete variable domain reads DTGVSQNPRHKITKRGQNVTFRCDPISEHNRLYWYRQTLGQGPEFLTYFQNEAQLEKSRLLSDRFSAERPKGSFSTLEIQRTEQGDSAMYLCASSLGIRNGYTFGSGTRLTVV.

This clonotype occurred many times. J is TRBJ2-5 and V is TRBV20-1, with 10 nucleotides matching TRBD2. This CDR3 region has 14 residues. The germline CDR1 and CDR2 sequences are DFQATT and SNEGSKA (reference sequence). The V segment lost 3 bases and the J segment 5 bases; nucleotides outside the gene matches: 6. The CDR3 DNA sequence: TGCAGTGCTAGTGTGACTAGCGGGTCGGAGACCCAGTACTTC. It yields the protein CSASVTSGSETQYF.

This clonotype was seen many times. The V call is TRBV20-1, the J call TRBJ2-7, with D unresolved. This CDR3 region has 12 residues. Trimming pared 3 bases from V and 9 bases from J, leaving 15 bases between. CDR1 is DFQATT, CDR2 SNEGSKA, per germline (reference sequence). The CDR3 DNA follows: TGCAGTGCTAGGCTAGGCACTACGGTGCAGTACTTC. This encodes CSARLGTTVQYF.

The gene calls are TRBV10-2 and TRBJ1-6; weak D call: TRBD1 (5 bases). With 8 bases removed from V and 7 bases from J, the gap between germline ends came to 21 bases. The CDR3 loop spans 16 amino acids. Germline assignment: CDR1 WSHSY and CDR2 SAAADI. CDR3 sequence: CASAWSVSGGNSPLHF. CDR3 bases: TGCGCCAGCGCCTGGAGTGTTTCTGGGGGAAATTCACCCCTCCACTTT.

This clonotype was seen once. Since a much larger clone is just one base distant, this may be a read error. V is TRBV20-1 and J is TRBJ1-6; D is ambiguous. CDR1 and CDR2 from the germline V gene are DFQATT and SNEGSKA (reference sequence). This CDR3 has 13 residues. Here the CDR3 reads CSAGDSSNSPLHF. In DNA, the CDR3 is TGCAGTGCTGGAGATAGTTCAAATTCACCCCTCCACTTT.

J is TRBJ2-5 and V is TRBV9, with no clear D. In germline, CDR1 is SGDLS, CDR2 YYNGEE. Trimming took off 4 bases at V and 3 bases at J, with 13 bases between the two ends. The CDR3 sequence is 14 residues long. As DNA, the CDR3 is TGTGCCAGCAGCCCATTCTACAACGAAGAGACCCAGTACTTC. Its translation: CASSPFYNEETQYF. The variable domain in full, completed from reference TRBV9 and TRBJ2-5, reads DSGVTQTPKHLITATGQRVTLRCSPRSGDLSVYWYQQSLDQGLQFLIQYYNGEERAKGNILERFSAQQFPDLHSELNLSSLELGDSALYFCASSPFYNEETQYFGPGTRLLVL.

This clonotype was seen many times. The chain uses TRBV7-9 and TRBJ1-1, with D unclear. Trimming took 5 bases from V and 1 from J, leaving 8 bases between them. In germline, CDR1 is SEHNR, CDR2 FQNEAQ (reference sequence). The CDR3 is 13 residues long. CDR3 sequence (DNA): TGTGCCAGCAGCGCCCCCGGGAACACTGAAGCTTTCTTT. It is translated as CASSAPGNTEAFF.

This sequence joins TRBV30 and TRBJ1-4; perhaps TRBD1 as D (5 bases). Germline CDR1 is GTSNPN and CDR2 is SVGIG (reference sequence). The CDR3 is made up of 13 amino acids. V was shortened by 8 bases and J by 7 bases, with 17 bases between the two germline ends. In DNA form, the CDR3 reads TGTGCCGGATCCCGGGACCCACCTGAAAAACTGTTTTTT. This encodes CAGSRDPPEKLFF.

The table lists this clonotype with a few counts. The rearrangement links TRBV4-3 to TRBJ1-2, with D maybe TRBD1 (5 bases). V lost 0 bases and J lost 2, with 13 bases in between. CDR3 length: 16 amino acids. Germline V gene data show CDR1 as LGHNA and CDR2 as YSLEER. The CDR3 here is CASSQDFAEGNYGYTF. The CDR3 DNA reads as TGCGCCAGCAGCCAAGATTTTGCTGAGGGGAACTATGGCTACACCTTC.

This clonotype was detected ten times or more. V usage is TRBV2 and J usage is TRBJ1-4, with D possibly TRBD1 on 6 matching bases. Trimming removed 2 bases from V and 8 bases from J, with 15 bases in between. The CDR3 totals 15 residues. Per the germline V gene, CDR1 is SNHLY and CDR2 is FYNNEI. CDR3 residues: CASSEKTGSSEKLFF. The CDR3 DNA follows: TGTGCCAGCAGTGAAAAGACAGGTAGTAGCGAAAAACTGTTTTTT. The variable domain in full, with the rest retrieved from reference TRBV2 and TRBJ1-4, is EPEVTQTPSHQVTQMGQEVILRCVPISNHLYFYWYRQILGQKVEFLVSFYNNEISEKSEIFDDQFSVERPDGSNFTLKIRSTKLEDSAMYFCASSEKTGSSEKLFFGSGTQLSVL.

This rearrangement joins TRBV20-1 to TRBJ1-2; TRBD1 matches 8 bases. CDR3 length: 12 residues. Looked up from germline, CDR1 is DFQATT and CDR2 is SNEGSKA (reference sequence). Trimming removed 8 bases from V and 5 bases from J; junction bases left unmatched: 7. CDR3 loop: CSSTGVDYGYTF. For the CDR3, the DNA is TGCAGTTCGACAGGGGTAGATTATGGCTACACCTTC.

The sample holds one count of this clonotype. V is TRBV6-2 or TRBV6-3 and J is TRBJ1-4; D gene unclear. From germline, CDR1 is MNHEY and CDR2 SVGEGT. Trimming took 8 bases from V and 0 from J, leaving 16 bases between them. The CDR3 contains 16 residues. CDR3 protein: CASSRTEGATNEKLFF. In DNA form, the CDR3 reads TGTGCCAGCTCACGAACCGAAGGTGCAACTAATGAAAAACTGTTTTTT.

This clonotype was observed a few times. The chain joins TRBV27 to TRBJ2-6; unclear D gene. This CDR3 has 15 amino acids. Trimming left V 4 bases short and J 0 bases short, with 7 bases between. Germline CDR1 MNHEY, CDR2 SMNVEV (reference sequence). CDR3 protein: CASSSAPSGANVLTF. In DNA form, the CDR3 reads TGTGCCAGCAGTTCGGCCCCCTCTGGGGCCAACGTCCTGACTTTC.

This clonotype occurred many times. The CDR3 reads CASSPWTGSQETQYF. In DNA, the CDR3 is TGTGCCAGCAGTCCATGGACAGGGAGCCAAGAGACCCAGTACTTC. This chain joins TRBV2 and TRBJ2-5, with 8 bases identical to TRBD1. The CDR3 totals 15 residues. Germline V lookup: CDR1 SNHLY, CDR2 FYNNEI. V was pared by 5 bases and J by 1 base, with 6 bases of the junction left unmatched. The full variable domain, its missing parts supplied by reference TRBV2 and TRBJ2-5, is EPEVTQTPSHQVTQMGQEVILRCVPISNHLYFYWYRQILGQKVEFLVSFYNNEISEKSEIFDDQFSVERPDGSNFTLKIRSTKLEDSAMYFCASSPWTGSQETQYFGPGTRLLVL.